The clone carrying this TCR beta chain showed up many times. What it binds is not known. The V gene end was trimmed by 3 bases and the J gene end by 1 base; junction bases not matched to a gene: 3. CDR1 is MGHRA, CDR2 YSYEKL, per germline. The CDR3 runs to 15 residues. This sample was taken from a study of Graves' ophthalmopathy and Graves' hyperthyroidism. Whole-study results and caveats: The model reached about 66% sensitivity and roughly 72% specificity for predicting ophthalmopathy progression.

As the starting material, more than 8 ml of fresh peripheral blood yielded the PBMCs. Amplification targeted the TCR beta CDR3 regions, with RNA transcripts as the source material. Second-round multiplex PCR came after first-round RT-PCR with HTBI primers. A single record per CDR3 protein comes from TCRdb applying MiXCR to the multiplex PCR reads. The repertoire holds about 410,000 distinct CDR3 sequences, with 15% to 20% as singletons. The sample was peripheral blood. The receptor's source is a woman younger than 35 with Graves' ophthalmopathy. The chain is built from TRBV4-1 and TRBJ1-1; 9 nucleotides match TRBD1. DNA for the CDR3: TGCGCCAGCAGCCACAGGACAGGGGAGAACACTGAAGCTTTCTTT. Protein product: CASSHRTGENTEAFF.